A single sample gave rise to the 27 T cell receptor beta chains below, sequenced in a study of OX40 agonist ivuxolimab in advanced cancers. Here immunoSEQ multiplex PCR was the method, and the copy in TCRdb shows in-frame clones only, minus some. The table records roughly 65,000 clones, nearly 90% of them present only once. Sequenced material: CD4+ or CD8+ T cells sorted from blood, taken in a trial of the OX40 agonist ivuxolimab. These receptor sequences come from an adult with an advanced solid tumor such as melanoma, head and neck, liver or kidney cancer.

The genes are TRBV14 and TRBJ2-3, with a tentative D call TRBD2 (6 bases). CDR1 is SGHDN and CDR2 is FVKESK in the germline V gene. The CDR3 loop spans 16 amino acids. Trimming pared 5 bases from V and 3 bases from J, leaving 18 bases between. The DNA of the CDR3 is TGTGCCAGCAGCTCCTTCCGGGGACTTAAGACAGATACGCAGTATTTT. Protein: CASSSFRGLKTDTQYF.

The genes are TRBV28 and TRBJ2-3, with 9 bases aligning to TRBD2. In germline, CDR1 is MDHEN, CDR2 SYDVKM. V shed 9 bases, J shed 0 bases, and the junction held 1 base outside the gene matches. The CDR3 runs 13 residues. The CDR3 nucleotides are TGTGCCAGTCTAGCGGGGAGCACAGATACGCAGTATTTT. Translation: CASLAGSTDTQYF. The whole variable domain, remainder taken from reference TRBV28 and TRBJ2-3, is DVKVTQSSRYLVKRTGEKVFLECVQDMDHENMFWYRQDPGLGLRLIYFSYDVKMKEKGDIPEGYSVSREKKERFSLILESASTNQTSMYLCASLAGSTDTQYFGPGTRLTVL.

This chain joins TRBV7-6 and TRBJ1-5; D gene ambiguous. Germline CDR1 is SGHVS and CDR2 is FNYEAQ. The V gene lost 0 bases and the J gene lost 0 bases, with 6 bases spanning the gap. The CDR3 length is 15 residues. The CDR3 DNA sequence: TGTGCCAGCAGCTTAGCGGACGGTAGCAATCAGCCCCAGCATTTT. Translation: CASSLADGSNQPQHF.

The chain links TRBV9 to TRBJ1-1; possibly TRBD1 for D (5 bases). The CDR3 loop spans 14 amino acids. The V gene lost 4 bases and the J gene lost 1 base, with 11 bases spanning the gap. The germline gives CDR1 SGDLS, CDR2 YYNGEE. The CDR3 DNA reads TGTGCCAGCAGCAAGGGACTCCAGAACACTGAAGCTTTCTTT. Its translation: CASSKGLQNTEAFF.

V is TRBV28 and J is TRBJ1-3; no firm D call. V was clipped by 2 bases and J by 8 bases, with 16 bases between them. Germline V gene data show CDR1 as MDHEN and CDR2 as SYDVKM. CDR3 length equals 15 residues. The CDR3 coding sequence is TGTGCCAGCAGTTTACCGGCAACCGGTGGGCACACCATATATTTT. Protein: CASSLPATGGHTIYF.

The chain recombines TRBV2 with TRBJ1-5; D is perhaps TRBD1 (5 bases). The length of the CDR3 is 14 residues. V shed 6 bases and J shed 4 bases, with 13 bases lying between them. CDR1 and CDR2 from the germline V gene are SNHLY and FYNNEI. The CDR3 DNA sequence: TGTGCCAGCAGCGGTTGGGGGGGAAATCAGCCCCAGCATTTT. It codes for CASSGWGGNQPQHF.

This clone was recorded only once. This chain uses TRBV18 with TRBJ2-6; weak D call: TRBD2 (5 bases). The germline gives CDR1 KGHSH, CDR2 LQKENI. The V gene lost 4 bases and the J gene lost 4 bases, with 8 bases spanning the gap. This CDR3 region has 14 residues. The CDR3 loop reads CASSRGDGANVLTF. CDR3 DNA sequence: TGTGCCAGCTCACGGGGAGACGGGGCCAACGTCCTGACTTTC.

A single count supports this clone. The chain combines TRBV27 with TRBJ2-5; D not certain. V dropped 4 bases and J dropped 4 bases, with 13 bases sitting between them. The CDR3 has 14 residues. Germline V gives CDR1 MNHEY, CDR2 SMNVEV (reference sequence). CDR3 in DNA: TGTGCCAGCAGTTCGTGGCAAGTCCGAGAGACCCAGTACTTC. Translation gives CASSSWQVRETQYF.

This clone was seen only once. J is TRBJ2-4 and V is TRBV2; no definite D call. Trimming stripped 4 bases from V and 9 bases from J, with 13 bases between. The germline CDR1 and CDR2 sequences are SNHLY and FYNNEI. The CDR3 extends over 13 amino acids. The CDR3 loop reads CASSVPMGVIQYF. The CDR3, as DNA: TGTGCCAGCAGTGTCCCGATGGGTGTCATTCAGTACTTC.

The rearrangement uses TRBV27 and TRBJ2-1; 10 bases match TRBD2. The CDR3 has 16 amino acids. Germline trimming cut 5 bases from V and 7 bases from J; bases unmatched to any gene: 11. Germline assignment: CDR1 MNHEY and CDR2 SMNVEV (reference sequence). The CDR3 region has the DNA TGTGCCAGCAGTCCGAGCCTAGCGGGAGCGGGGAATGAGCAGTTCTTC. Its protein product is CASSPSLAGAGNEQFF.

CDR3 bases: TGCGCCAGCAGGGGTCTAGCGGGAGGATACACCGGGGAGCTGTTTTTT. Its translation: CASRGLAGGYTGELFF. This chain links TRBV5-1 with TRBJ2-2, with 11 positions matching TRBD2. The CDR3 runs to 16 residues. V trimming: 5 bases; J trimming: 3 bases; junction bases outside the gene matches: 6. Per germline, CDR1 SGHRS and CDR2 YFSETQ. The full variable domain, in which reference TRBV5-1 and TRBJ2-2 provide the parts outside the CDR3, is KAGVTQTPRYLIKTRGQQVTLSCSPISGHRSVSWYQQTPGQGLQFLFEYFSETQRNKGNFPGRFSGRQFSNSRSEMNVSTLELGDSALYLCASRGLAGGYTGELFFGEGSRLTVL.

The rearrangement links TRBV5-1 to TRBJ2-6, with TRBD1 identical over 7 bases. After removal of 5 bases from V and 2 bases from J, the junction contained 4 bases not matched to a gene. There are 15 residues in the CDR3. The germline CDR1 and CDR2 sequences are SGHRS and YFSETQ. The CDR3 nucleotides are TGCGCCAGCAGACAGGGGATGGCTGGGGCCAACGTCCTGACTTTC. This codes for CASRQGMAGANVLTF. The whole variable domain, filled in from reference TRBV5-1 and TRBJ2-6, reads KAGVTQTPRYLIKTRGQQVTLSCSPISGHRSVSWYQQTPGQGLQFLFEYFSETQRNKGNFPGRFSGRQFSNSRSEMNVSTLELGDSALYLCASRQGMAGANVLTFGAGSRLTVL.

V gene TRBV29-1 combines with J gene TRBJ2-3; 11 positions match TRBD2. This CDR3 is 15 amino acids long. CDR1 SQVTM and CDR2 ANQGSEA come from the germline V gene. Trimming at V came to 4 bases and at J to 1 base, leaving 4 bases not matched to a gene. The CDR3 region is CSVATGLAGTDTQYF. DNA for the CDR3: TGCAGCGTTGCCACGGGACTAGCGGGCACAGATACGCAGTATTTT.

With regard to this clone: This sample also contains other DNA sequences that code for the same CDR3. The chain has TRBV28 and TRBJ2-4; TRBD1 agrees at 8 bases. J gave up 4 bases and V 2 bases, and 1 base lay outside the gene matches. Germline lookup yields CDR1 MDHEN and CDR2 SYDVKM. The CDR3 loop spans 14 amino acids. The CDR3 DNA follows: TGTGCCAGCAGTTTACAGGGGGCGAAAAACATTCAGTACTTC. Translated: CASSLQGAKNIQYF.

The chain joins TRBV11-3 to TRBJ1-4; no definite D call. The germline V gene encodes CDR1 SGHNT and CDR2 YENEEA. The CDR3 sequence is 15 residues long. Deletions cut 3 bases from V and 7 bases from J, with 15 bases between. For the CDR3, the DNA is TGTGCCAGCAGCTTCTCGGGGATCCGTAGTGAAAAACTGTTTTTT. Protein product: CASSFSGIRSEKLFF. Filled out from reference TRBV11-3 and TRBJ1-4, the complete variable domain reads EAGVVQSPRYKIIEKKQPVAFWCNPISGHNTLYWYLQNLGQGPELLIRYENEEAVDDSQLPKDRFSAERLKGVDSTLKIQPAELGDSAVYLCASSFSGIRSEKLFFGSGTQLSVL.

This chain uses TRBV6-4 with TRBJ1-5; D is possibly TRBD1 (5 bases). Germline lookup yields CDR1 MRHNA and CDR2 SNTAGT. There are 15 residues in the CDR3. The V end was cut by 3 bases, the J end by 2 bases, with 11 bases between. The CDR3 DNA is TGTGCCAGCAGTGAATACGGGGGAGGCAATCAGCCCCAGCATTTT. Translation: CASSEYGGGNQPQHF.

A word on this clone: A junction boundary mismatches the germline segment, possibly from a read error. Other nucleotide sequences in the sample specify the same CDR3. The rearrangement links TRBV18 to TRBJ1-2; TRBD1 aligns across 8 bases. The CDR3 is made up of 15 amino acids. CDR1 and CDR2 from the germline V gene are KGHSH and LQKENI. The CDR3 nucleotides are TGCGCCAGCTCACCGTCCTTGGACAGGGCGGCTGGCTACACCTTC. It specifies CASSPSLDRAAGYTF.

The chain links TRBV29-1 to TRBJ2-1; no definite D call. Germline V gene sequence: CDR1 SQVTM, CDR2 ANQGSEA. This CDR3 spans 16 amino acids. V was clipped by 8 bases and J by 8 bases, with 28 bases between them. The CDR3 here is CSPTLLGKTAVDEQFF. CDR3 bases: TGCAGCCCAACGCTGTTGGGGAAAACGGCAGTCGATGAGCAGTTCTTC.

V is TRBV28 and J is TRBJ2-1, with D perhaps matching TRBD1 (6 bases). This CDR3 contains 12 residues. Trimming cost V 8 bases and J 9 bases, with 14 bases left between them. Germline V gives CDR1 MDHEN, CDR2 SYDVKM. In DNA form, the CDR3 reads TGTGCCAGCTCCACCCTGGGGGCTGAGCAGTTCTTC. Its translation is CASSTLGAEQFF. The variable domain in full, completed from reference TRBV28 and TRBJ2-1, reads DVKVTQSSRYLVKRTGEKVFLECVQDMDHENMFWYRQDPGLGLRLIYFSYDVKMKEKGDIPEGYSVSREKKERFSLILESASTNQTSMYLCASSTLGAEQFFGPGTRLTVL.

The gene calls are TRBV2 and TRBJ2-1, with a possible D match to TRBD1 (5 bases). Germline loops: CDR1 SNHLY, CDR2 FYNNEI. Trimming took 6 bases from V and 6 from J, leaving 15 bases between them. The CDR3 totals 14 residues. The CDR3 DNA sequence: TGTGCCAGCAGCGTAAAAGGACAATCCAATGAGCAGTTCTTC. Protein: CASSVKGQSNEQFF. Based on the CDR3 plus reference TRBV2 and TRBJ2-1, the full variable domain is EPEVTQTPSHQVTQMGQEVILRCVPISNHLYFYWYRQILGQKVEFLVSFYNNEISEKSEIFDDQFSVERPDGSNFTLKIRSTKLEDSAMYFCASSVKGQSNEQFFGPGTRLTVL.

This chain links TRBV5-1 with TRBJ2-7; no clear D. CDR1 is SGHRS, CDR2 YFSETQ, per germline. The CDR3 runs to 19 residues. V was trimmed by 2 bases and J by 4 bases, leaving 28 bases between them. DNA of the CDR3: TGCGCCAGCAGCTTCGGGTCACCCTCAAGAGCCGGACGGAAATACGAGCAGTACTTC. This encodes CASSFGSPSRAGRKYEQYF.

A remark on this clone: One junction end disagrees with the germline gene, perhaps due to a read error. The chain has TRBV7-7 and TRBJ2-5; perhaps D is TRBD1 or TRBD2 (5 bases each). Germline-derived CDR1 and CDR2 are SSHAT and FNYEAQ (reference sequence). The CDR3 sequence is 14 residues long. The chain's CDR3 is CASSSGPFQETQYF. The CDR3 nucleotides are TGTGCTAGCAGCTCGGGACCGTTCCAAGAGACCCAGTACTTC. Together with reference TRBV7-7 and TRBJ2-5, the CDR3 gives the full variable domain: GAGVSQSPRYKVTKRGQDVTLRCDPISSHATLYWYQQALGQGPEFLTYFNYEAQPDKSGLPSDRFSAERPEGSISTLTIQRTEQRDSAMYRCASSSGPFQETQYFGPGTRLLVL.

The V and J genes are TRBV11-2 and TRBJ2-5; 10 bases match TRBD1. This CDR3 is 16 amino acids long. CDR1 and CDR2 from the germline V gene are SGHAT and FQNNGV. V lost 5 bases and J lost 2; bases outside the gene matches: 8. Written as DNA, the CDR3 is TGTGCCAGCAGCCGTCGACAGGGGGCAGGACAAGAGACCCAGTACTTC. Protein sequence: CASSRRQGAGQETQYF.

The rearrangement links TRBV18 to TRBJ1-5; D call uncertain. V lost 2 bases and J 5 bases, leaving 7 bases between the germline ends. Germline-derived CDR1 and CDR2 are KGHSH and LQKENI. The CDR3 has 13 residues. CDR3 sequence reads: CASSPTRDQPQHF. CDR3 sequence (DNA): TGTGCCAGCTCACCAACTAGGGATCAGCCCCAGCATTTT.

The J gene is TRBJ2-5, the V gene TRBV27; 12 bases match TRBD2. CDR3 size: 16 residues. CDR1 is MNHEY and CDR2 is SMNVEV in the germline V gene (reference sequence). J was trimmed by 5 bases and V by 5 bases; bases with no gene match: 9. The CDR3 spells CASSLYGLAGSETQYF. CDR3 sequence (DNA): TGTGCCAGCAGTCTCTACGGACTAGCGGGATCTGAGACCCAGTACTTC.

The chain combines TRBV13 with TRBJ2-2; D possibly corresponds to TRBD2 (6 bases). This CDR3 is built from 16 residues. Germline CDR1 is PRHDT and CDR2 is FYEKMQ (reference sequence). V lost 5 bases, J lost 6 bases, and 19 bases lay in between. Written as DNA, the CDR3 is TGTGCCAGCAGCGTCGGCCGGGACTTACGCGCCGGGGAGCTGTTTTTT. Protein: CASSVGRDLRAGELFF.

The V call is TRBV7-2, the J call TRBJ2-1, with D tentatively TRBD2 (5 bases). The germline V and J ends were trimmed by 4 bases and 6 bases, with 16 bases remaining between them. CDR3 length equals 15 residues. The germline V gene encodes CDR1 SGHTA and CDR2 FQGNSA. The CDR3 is CASSSRRPVTNEQFF. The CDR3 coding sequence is TGTGCCAGCAGCTCCCGGAGGCCGGTGACCAATGAGCAGTTCTTC. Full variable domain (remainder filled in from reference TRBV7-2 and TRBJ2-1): GAGVSQSPSNKVTEKGKDVELRCDPISGHTALYWYRQSLGQGLEFLIYFQGNSAPDKSGLPSDRFSAERTGGSVSTLTIQRTQQEDSAVYLCASSSRRPVTNEQFFGPGTRLTVL.